This TCR beta chain emerged from a study of cytomegalovirus exposure and HLA in healthy donors. Germline-derived CDR1 and CDR2 are SGHRS and YFSETQ. The CDR3 totals 14 residues. Trimming shortened V by 0 bases and J by 8 bases, and 9 bases separated the two germline ends. Amplification used 60 Vbeta primers and 13 Jbeta primers. Only in-frame clones appear in the TCRdb table, and some are missing; sequencing was by immunoSEQ multiplex PCR. The data hold about 95,000 clones, with around 70% observed a single time. Sequenced material: PBMCs. The clonotype was recovered from a woman aged 45-65 years in good health and CMV-seropositive. V is TRBV5-1 and J is TRBJ1-6, with D possibly being TRBD1 (5 bases). This chain's CDR3 is CASSLVGGDSPLHF. DNA of the CDR3: TGCGCCAGCAGCTTGGTGGGGGGGGATTCACCCCTCCACTTT.